The following is a TCR beta chain sequence with its context. Its antigen is not yet known. Within one base of it there is no much larger clone, and no base qualities were kept. Library method: 5' RACE. This sample was sequenced with an Illumina HiSeq 2500. A second roughly 7 to 11 cycle PCR used a sample-barcoded 5' primer and a J-beta primer mix. A template-switch 5' adaptor carrying 12 random nucleotides introduced a unique molecular identifier onto each TCR beta cDNA molecule. Each sample yielded at least 2.5 million CDR3-containing paired-end reads. First-strand cDNA was synthesized from all RNA with the Mint cDNA synthesis kit, primed by a TRBC-specific oligonucleotide. All cDNA was treated with uracil-DNA glycosylase and then went through a first 18-cycle PCR with the universal primers M1SS and BC2_uni_R. From the authors' description of their analysis: Each sample was normalized by randomly selecting 1 million high-quality reads, each carrying a distinct molecular identifier. Instead of being binned into consensus sequences, reads with shared molecular identifiers were discarded. MiTCR, set to a Q25 quality threshold and the strictest error-elimination algorithm, was used for CDR3 identification, clonotype clustering and error correction. A nonparametric unseen species model using Euler transformation provided a lower-bound estimate of total TCR beta diversity. In-frame beta chains were kept once TCRdb had trimmed the public reads at Q25 with fastp and called clones with MiXCR. Rows matching on CDR3 protein sequence are summarized as one entry with the most common DNA and genes. In this record, the V and J calls reflect TCRdb's handling and not the investigators' own analysis. For this sample there are hundreds of thousands of distinct CDR3 sequences; approximately 50% appear just once. In total, the top ten clones hold over 30% of the sample.

The sample belongs to a study of blood T cells in healthy people across ages (dated by TCRdb to about 2015). At the level of the whole study: In model experiments, template switching captured about one uniquely barcoded TCR beta cDNA molecule for every two T cells. Age-related changes in TCR beta repertoire diversity were measured in the study by deep sequencing normalized with unique cDNA molecular identifiers. Four age groups were formed from the donors: young (average roughly 16 years), middle-aged (around 39), aged (more than 55) and long-lived (about 80). To avoid experimental bias, donors of different ages were spread randomly across the sequencing lanes. The study analyzed two additional independent replicas of 1 million unique cDNA reads from the same blood draw for two donors, one aged 18 to 29 and one aged 80 or older. The research as a whole found: Because profiling used bulk unsorted PBMCs, naive and antigen-experienced compartments could not be compared conclusively. Estimates of total diversity from one million sequenced T cells were regarded as lower bounds and underestimates. Observed TCR beta diversity per million T cells fell roughly linearly with age, and a significant reduction was already apparent by age around 36. Donor CMV infection status was unknown, potentially confounding age-related changes in expanded clonotypes. A strong correlation was found between observed TCR beta diversity and the percentage of naive T cells measured by flow cytometry. Compared with the aged group, the long-lived group had more naive CD4+ T cells, fewer expanded clones and increased TCR diversity, a pattern suggesting age selection.

V is clipped by 3 bases and J by 2 bases, and the sequence between their germline boundaries is 13 bases long. CDR1 MNHNY and CDR2 SVGAGI are derived from the germline V gene (reference sequence). From the cysteine through the phenylalanine, the CDR3 covers 15 amino acids. The sequence is cut down to CDR3 DNA, 45 bases in frame from base 1. The approximately 41 donors, aged 6 to 90 years, were systemically healthy Caucasian individuals from Russia. Ten milliliters of peripheral blood were drawn from each donor into EDTA-treated Vacutainer tubes. Ficoll-Paque density-gradient centrifugation was used to isolate PBMCs, with at least 6.5 million per sample. Trizol reagent was used to extract total RNA from the PBMCs, yielding at least 6 micrograms per sample. For every donor, an aliquot of PBMCs went through flow cytometry to measure the percentages of naive CD45RAhigh/CD27high T cells.

The specimen was blood. The chain links TRBV6-6 with TRBJ2-5; the D gene is possibly TRBD1 or TRBD2, with 5 bases matching each. The sequence was obtained from a man aged 60 to 75 in good health. The CDR3: CASSYMGVRQETQYF. At the DNA level, the sequence is TGTGCCAGCAGTTATATGGGGGTTCGGCAAGAGACCCAGTACTTC.